The clone carrying this T cell receptor (beta chain) has at least ten counts. Its antigen is unknown. This sample is part of a study of CD8+CD57+ T cells in acquired aplastic anemia. Overall study context: Sorted CD4+ plus CD8+ cells gave DNA averaging about 3 ug. The average read count for CD4+ cells in healthy donors was about 9.9 million.

Germline V gene sequence: CDR1 MNHNS, CDR2 SASEGT. Deletions cut 4 bases from V and 0 bases from J, with 7 bases between. The CDR3 has 14 residues. Both TCR beta VDJ combination and CDR3 sequence profiling were carried out. Genomic DNA was the template for this profiling. TCRdb ran MiXCR on the reads and lists one entry per CDR3 protein. This table has around 400,000 distinct CDR3 sequences, roughly 64% appearing once. Study findings and constraints: Patients and controls shared 25 to 30 CD8+ CDR3 sequences, highly expressed in patients.

This sequence joins TRBV6-1 and TRBJ1-5; D gene uncertain. The sequence was obtained from a human donor in good health, serving as a control. The sequenced sample consisted of sorted CD4+, CD8+, or CD8+CD57+ T cells (not recorded which) from PBMCs. The CDR3 bases are TGTGCCAGCAGTGCGGCCGTTAGCAATCAGCCCCAGCATTTT. Residues: CASSAAVSNQPQHF.